This TCR beta chain came from a study of patients and donors after allogeneic stem cell transplantation. TCRdb ran MiXCR on the RT-PCR reads and lists one entry per CDR3 protein. Among approximately 90,000 distinct CDR3 sequences listed, around 5% were seen once. Sequencing used blood, either unsorted or a sorted T cell fraction (not recorded which). The source of this sequence is a human donor who was either an allogeneic HSCT recipient or a stem cell or donor lymphocyte infusion donor (not recorded which). It is not recorded whose cells these are; they may come from a transplant donor.

The DNA for the CDR3 is TGTGCCAGCAGCCTTGGACAGGGGCACACTGGTAATGAAAAACTGTTTTTT. Translating gives CASSLGQGHTGNEKLFF. The V call is TRBV4-2, the J call TRBJ1-4; 9 bases agree with TRBD1. CDR1 and CDR2 (germline): LGHNA, YNFKEQ. The CDR3 has 17 amino acids. J gave up 4 bases and V 4 bases, and 10 bases lay outside the gene matches.